This T cell receptor (beta chain) was captured in a study of blood T cell repertoires in COVID-19 (dated by TCRdb to 2020 to 2022). In the study overall: Samples from collaborators originated in the United States, Italy and Spain and spanned both the acute and convalescent phases of COVID-19. Deeply sampled blood TCRbeta repertoires from subjects exposed to, actively infected with, or recovered from COVID-19 were included in the dataset. The material from the prospective study consisted of cDNA or gDNA derived from T cells, B-cell-depleted T cells, or PBMCs. HLA class I and class II types, where available, came from metadata supplied by the sample provider rather than from assay-based typing. The samples were drawn from two sources: the first 160 participants of the ongoing ImmuneRACE study, and over 950 subjects contributed by 6 global collaborators. A freely available public database, intended as a resource for researchers studying the immune response to SARS-CoV-2, is where the repertoires were released. Nearly every sample came with metadata listing a de-identified subject ID, COVID-19 status, age in years and sex.

On the study overall, not on this receptor specifically: Clinical and demographic metadata were provided uncurated, with the amount varying by source and participant.

TCRbeta CDR3 regions were amplified from genomic DNA by means of the immunoSEQ Assay, a bias-controlled multiplex PCR. In the source study's methods: Nucleated cell counts per sample were estimated from amplification of reference gene primers within the assay. To quantify the absolute abundance of each unique TCRbeta CDR3 rearrangement, sequence reads were collapsed and filtered. For each sample, productive Simpson clonality was calculated by taking the square root of Simpson's diversity index across productive rearrangements. TCRdb stores this immuneACCESS table with in-frame sequences only. Part of the clones is absent; in the studies checked, under half of the shortfall reflects unresolved V genes, and no reason is known for the rest. V and J calls and clone size are copied from that table; D and trimming were computed from the DNA. The sample table shows around 300,000 clones, and 86% are seen once. The biggest ten clones account for around 3% of the sample.

The cysteine opens and the phenylalanine closes a CDR3 of 17 amino acids. Only the CDR3 portion is preserved as DNA: 51 bases, with reading frame beginning at the first base. The germline V gene gives CDR1 as KGHSH and CDR2 as LQKENI. V lost 6 bases and J lost 2 bases, and the count of bases not matched to a germline gene is 8. As for this clone: This receptor's antigen is unknown. Base-call qualities are not available, and no considerably larger clone is one nucleotide away.

The collaborating institutions used their own protocols to collect whole blood in K2EDTA tubes. Collaborator samples were shipped for TCRbeta analysis as frozen whole blood, isolated PBMCs, or DNA extracted from either sample type. The chain joins TRBV18 to TRBJ1-3; TRBD1 fits 12 bases in the junction. This receptor was obtained from a woman aged 25-40 years with active or convalescent COVID-19. The source material was peripheral blood. The CDR3 protein sequence reads: CASSLSGQGATGNTIYF. The nucleotide sequence reads TGTGCCAGCTCCCTGTCGGGACAGGGGGCGACTGGAAACACCATATATTTT.